The 28 T cell receptor beta chains below come from one sample, sequenced in a study of shared clonotypes between healthy human individuals (dated by TCRdb to the early 2020s). Preparation of the library involved the immunoSEQ multiplex PCR assay. As stored in TCRdb, this immuneACCESS dataset retains in-frame rearrangements with V and J assigned. A fraction of the clones does not appear; measured against another copy, unresolved V genes explain less than half of the discrepancy, and the remainder lacks a known reason. The sample table shows approximately 700,000 clones, and more than 70% are seen once. The leading ten clones occupy roughly 1.9% of the sample. The specimen was memory CD4+ T cells sorted from blood. The meaning of the sample's cell subset or site label: CD45RA-negative fraction. Receptors originate from a woman aged 25 to 45 in good health.

The chain recombines TRBV7-2 with TRBJ1-1, with 8 bases lining up with TRBD1. Germline assignment: CDR1 SGHTA and CDR2 FQGNSA. The CDR3 has 15 amino acids. With V trimmed by 5 bases and J by 0 bases, 5 bases remained unmatched. The CDR3 nucleotides are TGTGCCAGCAGCCCGATCAGGGGGCTGAACACTGAAGCTTTCTTT. Its protein product is CASSPIRGLNTEAFF.

The chain recombines TRBV28 with TRBJ2-1; D is ambiguous. The CDR3 contains 16 residues. V shed 2 bases and J shed 7 bases, with 18 bases lying between them. Germline values: CDR1 MDHEN, CDR2 SYDVKM. The CDR3: CASSLKYRTYSNEQFF. The CDR3 bases are TGTGCCAGCAGTTTAAAGTACCGCACCTACTCGAATGAGCAGTTCTTC.

The rearrangement links TRBV28 to TRBJ1-3; D is unclear. Germline lookup yields CDR1 MDHEN and CDR2 SYDVKM. The ends were cut back, 2 bases at V and 0 bases at J, with 14 bases in the middle. The CDR3 is made up of 17 amino acids. The CDR3 DNA sequence: TGTGCCAGCAGTTTAGGGGAAAGACACCGCTCTGGAAACACCATATATTTT. Translating gives CASSLGERHRSGNTIYF.

This clone was observed a handful of times. A far larger clone differs by one base, so this is likely a read error. The chain uses TRBV7-3 and TRBJ2-1, with 7 bases identical to TRBD2. Germline V gene data show CDR1 as SGHTA and CDR2 as FQGTGA. This CDR3 region has 15 residues. J gave up 0 bases and V 4 bases, and 3 bases lay outside the gene matches. CDR3 nucleotide sequence: TGTGCCAGCAGCTCCCAGCGGGACTCCTACAATGAGCAGTTCTTC. Its protein product is CASSSQRDSYNEQFF.

The chain recombines TRBV19 with TRBJ2-1; 9 bases fit TRBD1. The CDR3 spans 15 residues. V was pared by 2 bases and J by 2 bases, with 1 base of the junction left unmatched. CDR1 and CDR2 from the germline V gene are LNHDA and SQIVND (reference sequence). Here the CDR3 DNA reads TGTGCCAGTAGTATACGACAGGGGGCCTACAATGAGCAGTTCTTC. This gives the protein CASSIRQGAYNEQFF.

The chain joins TRBV5-8 to TRBJ1-3; 8 bases map to TRBD1. The CDR3 is 15 amino acids. Trimming cost V 4 bases and J 0 bases; bases outside gene matches: 3. Germline values: CDR1 SGHTS, CDR2 YDEGEE. The CDR3 loop is CASSQQGGSGNTIYF. Written as DNA, the CDR3 is TGTGCCAGCAGCCAACAGGGGGGCTCTGGAAACACCATATATTTT.

The chain carries TRBV19 and TRBJ2-7, with 8 bases identical to TRBD2. With V trimmed by 6 bases and J by 0 bases, 4 bases remained unmatched. Germline CDR1 is LNHDA and CDR2 is SQIVND (reference sequence). The CDR3 sequence is 14 residues long. CDR3 nucleotides: TGTGCCAGTAGCACTAGCGGAGCCTCCTACGAGCAGTACTTC. Translation: CASSTSGASYEQYF.

This clone came up once. V and J are TRBV10-3 and TRBJ2-7; 7 bases align to TRBD1. V shed 4 bases and J 6 bases; nucleotides not matched to a gene: 9. Germline-derived CDR1 and CDR2 are ENHRY and SYGVKD. The CDR3 covers 14 residues. DNA of the CDR3: TGTGCCATCAGTGGACAGGGACCCCCTACCGAGCAGTACTTC. This translates into CAISGQGPPTEQYF.

This clone was seen only once. The chain carries TRBV10-1 and TRBJ1-1; D call uncertain. V gave up 2 bases and J gave up 3 bases, with 13 bases separating them. This CDR3 region has 15 residues. The germline gives CDR1 WNHNN, CDR2 SYGVQD (reference sequence). CDR3 nucleotide sequence: TGCGCCAGCAGTGAGAGGTGGCGGAGAGACACTGAAGCTTTCTTT. As protein: CASSERWRRDTEAFF.

J is TRBJ2-2 and V is TRBV4-1; TRBD2 matches at 10 bases. Germline loops: CDR1 MGHRA, CDR2 YSYEKL. V shed 8 bases and J 5 bases; nucleotides not matched to a gene: 11. This CDR3 region has 16 residues. The CDR3 nucleotides are TGCGCCAGCCCACACGAGCGGGAGGGCCGGACCGGGGAGCTGTTTTTT. Protein product: CASPHEREGRTGELFF.

This chain joins TRBV7-2 and TRBJ1-2; no firm D call. CDR3 length: 14 residues. Germline values: CDR1 SGHTA, CDR2 FQGNSA. Deletions cut 5 bases from V and 7 bases from J, with 17 bases between. The CDR3 bases are TGTGCCAGCAGCCTATATAGAACGGGGTTTGGCTACACCTTC. Its protein product is CASSLYRTGFGYTF.

The chain recombines TRBV28 with TRBJ2-7; 7 nucleotides line up with TRBD1. CDR3 size: 14 residues. The junction had 9 bases not matched to a gene; V was cut back by 7 bases and J by 3 bases. CDR1 and CDR2 from the germline V gene are MDHEN and SYDVKM. This chain's CDR3 is CASIGRDSLYEQYF. CDR3 nucleotides: TGTGCCAGCATCGGACGGGACAGCCTCTACGAGCAGTACTTC.

Comment on this clone: A far larger clone is off by one base, so a read error is likely. Distinct nucleotide sequences in the sample also encode this CDR3. The V gene is TRBV4-1, the J gene TRBJ1-5; 7 nucleotides match TRBD1. Losses at the gene ends were 5 bases for V and 4 bases for J; bases not matched to a gene: 8. The CDR3 is 15 amino acids. Germline assignment: CDR1 MGHRA and CDR2 YSYEKL. The CDR3 bases are TGCGCCAGCAGCGAACCAGGGACAGTTAATCAGCCCCAGCATTTT. Amino acids: CASSEPGTVNQPQHF.

The chain is built from TRBV10-2 and TRBJ1-1, with 12 bases lining up with TRBD1. Trimming took 6 bases from V and 1 from J; bases not matched to a gene: 6. The CDR3 sequence is 16 residues long. The germline V gene has CDR1 WSHSY and CDR2 SAAADI. CDR3 sequence (DNA): TGCGCCAGCAGCGCCGGGACAGGGGGCCCGAACACTGAAGCTTTCTTT. This codes for CASSAGTGGPNTEAFF.

V is TRBV5-1 and J is TRBJ2-3, with D perhaps matching TRBD1 (6 bases). CDR3 size: 16 residues. Trimming took 4 bases from V and 0 from J, leaving 15 bases between them. Germline V CDR1 and CDR2: SGHRS, YFSETQ. The CDR3 reads CASSPFRGFSTDTQYF. The CDR3, as DNA: TGCGCCAGCAGCCCTTTCAGGGGATTTAGCACAGATACGCAGTATTTT.

This clone appeared a single time. J is TRBJ2-2 and V is TRBV2, with D unresolved. Germline V gives CDR1 SNHLY, CDR2 FYNNEI. V lost 3 bases and J 1 base, leaving 6 bases between the germline ends. The CDR3 consists of 14 residues. CDR3 region: CASSDTGNTGELFF. CDR3 nucleotide sequence: TGTGCCAGCAGTGATACGGGGAACACCGGGGAGCTGTTTTTT. Supplemented by reference TRBV2 and TRBJ2-2, the full variable domain reads EPEVTQTPSHQVTQMGQEVILRCVPISNHLYFYWYRQILGQKVEFLVSFYNNEISEKSEIFDDQFSVERPDGSNFTLKIRSTKLEDSAMYFCASSDTGNTGELFFGEGSRLTVL.

This clone was seen a few times. The chain combines TRBV27 with TRBJ2-4; the match to TRBD1 covers 10 bases. The V gene end was trimmed by 3 bases and the J gene end by 7 bases; junction bases not matched to a gene: 3. Germline values: CDR1 MNHEY, CDR2 SMNVEV (reference sequence). The CDR3 is 14 amino acids. The CDR3 here is CASSFLGQGNIQYF. In DNA, the CDR3 is TGTGCCAGCAGTTTCCTGGGACAGGGGAACATTCAGTACTTC.

The V call is TRBV7-3, the J call TRBJ2-7; 8 bases match TRBD2. V shed 1 base and J 5 bases; nucleotides not matched to a gene: 10. The CDR3 contains 16 residues. The germline V gene encodes CDR1 SGHTA and CDR2 FQGTGA. CDR3 protein: CASSLSRTSSFHEQYF. As DNA, the CDR3 is TGTGCCAGCAGCTTAAGTAGGACTAGCAGTTTCCACGAGCAGTACTTC. The complete variable domain, with remaining parts taken from reference TRBV7-3 and TRBJ2-7, reads GAGVSQTPSNKVTEKGKYVELRCDPISGHTALYWYRQSLGQGPEFLIYFQGTGAADDSGLPNDRFFAVRPEGSVSTLKIQRTERGDSAVYLCASSLSRTSSFHEQYFGPGTRLTVT.

The chain combines TRBV6-5 with TRBJ1-5; 7 bases are shared with TRBD1. The CDR3 has 11 residues. V shed 9 bases, J shed 6 bases, and the junction held 2 bases outside the gene matches. Germline CDR1 and CDR2: MNHEY and SVGAGI. The CDR3 nucleotides are TGTGCCAGAAAGGGGGCTCAGCCCCAGCATTTT. Its translation is CARKGAQPQHF.

V is TRBV5-1 and J is TRBJ2-7; weak D call: TRBD1 (6 bases). The V end was cut by 1 base, the J end by 6 bases, with 14 bases between. The CDR3 runs 14 residues. Germline V CDR1 and CDR2: SGHRS, YFSETQ. CDR3 sequence (DNA): TGCGCCAGCAGCTTGTCCCCAGGGGTTCGCGAGCAGTACTTC. Translating gives CASSLSPGVREQYF.

The V call is TRBV2, the J call TRBJ2-5; D is ambiguous. The ends were cut back, 8 bases at V and 0 bases at J, with 7 bases in the middle. The V gene's germline CDR1 is SNHLY and CDR2 FYNNEI. This CDR3 has 12 amino acids. The CDR3 DNA is TGTGCCAGCGGGGAATACCAAGAGACCCAGTACTTC. As protein: CASGEYQETQYF. Full variable domain (remainder filled in from reference TRBV2 and TRBJ2-5): EPEVTQTPSHQVTQMGQEVILRCVPISNHLYFYWYRQILGQKVEFLVSFYNNEISEKSEIFDDQFSVERPDGSNFTLKIRSTKLEDSAMYFCASGEYQETQYFGPGTRLLVL.

V usage is TRBV4-1 and J usage is TRBJ2-1, with D perhaps assigned TRBD1 or TRBD2 (5 bases each). CDR3 length: 16 amino acids. The ends were cut back, 2 bases at V and 0 bases at J, with 11 bases in the middle. CDR1 MGHRA and CDR2 YSYEKL come from the germline V gene. The CDR3 DNA follows: TGCGCCAGCAGCCAACACGGGACGCCCTCCTACAATGAGCAGTTCTTC. Translating gives CASSQHGTPSYNEQFF.

This clone has only a few counts. A much larger clone lies one base from this, so it may be a read error. The same CDR3 also results from other DNA sequences found in this sample. The rearrangement uses TRBV28 and TRBJ1-5; no definite D call. Trimming took 6 bases from V and 0 from J, leaving 6 bases between them. The CDR3 loop spans 13 amino acids. CDR1 is MDHEN and CDR2 is SYDVKM in the germline V gene. The CDR3 DNA sequence: TGTGCCAGCAGCTTGTATAGCAATCAGCCCCAGCATTTT. Protein product: CASSLYSNQPQHF.

This clone was seen many times. The chain combines TRBV5-1 with TRBJ2-3; D is undetermined. The CDR3 runs to 15 residues. Germline values: CDR1 SGHRS, CDR2 YFSETQ. V was shortened by 0 bases and J by 3 bases, with 11 bases between the two germline ends. In DNA form, the CDR3 reads TGCGCCAGCAGCTTGGCAAACCCCATGACAGATACGCAGTATTTT. Its protein product is CASSLANPMTDTQYF.

This clone was counted a few times. This chain joins TRBV19 and TRBJ1-2; D gene unclear. The CDR3 totals 15 residues. Germline V gives CDR1 LNHDA, CDR2 SQIVND (reference sequence). Trimming removed 1 base at V and 1 base at J, with 10 bases between. DNA of the CDR3: TGTGCCAGTAGTATAGCAATAGGAATTAACTATGGCTACACCTTC. Its protein product is CASSIAIGINYGYTF.

The chain links TRBV9 to TRBJ2-5; the D call may be TRBD1 or TRBD2 (5 bases each). The CDR3 length is 14 residues. Per the germline V gene, CDR1 is SGDLS and CDR2 is YYNGEE. V was shortened by 2 bases and J by 4 bases, with 12 bases between the two germline ends. The CDR3 is CASSVQIGTETQYF. CDR3 DNA sequence: TGTGCCAGCAGCGTCCAGATAGGGACAGAGACCCAGTACTTC.

CDR3 bases: TGTGCCAGCAGTTACTCGCTGGGTCGCACCGGGGAGCTGTTTTTT. This translates into CASSYSLGRTGELFF. This chain links TRBV6-5 with TRBJ2-2; D unclear. With 0 bases removed from V and 4 bases from J, the gap between germline ends came to 9 bases. Looked up from germline, CDR1 is MNHEY and CDR2 is SVGAGI. The CDR3 is 15 residues long.

This clone has only a few counts. The rearrangement joins TRBV28 to TRBJ2-5; 12 bases fit TRBD2. CDR1 and CDR2 (germline): MDHEN, SYDVKM. The CDR3 consists of 14 residues. V shed 8 bases and J 4 bases; nucleotides not matched to a gene: 5. This chain's CDR3 is CASLSSGRVETQYF. CDR3 sequence (DNA): TGTGCCAGCCTCTCTAGCGGGAGGGTAGAGACCCAGTACTTC. Based on the CDR3 plus reference TRBV28 and TRBJ2-5, the full variable domain is DVKVTQSSRYLVKRTGEKVFLECVQDMDHENMFWYRQDPGLGLRLIYFSYDVKMKEKGDIPEGYSVSREKKERFSLILESASTNQTSMYLCASLSSGRVETQYFGPGTRLLVL.